This entry is about one TCR beta chain. Trimming left V 6 bases short and J 1 base short, with 9 bases between. In germline, CDR1 is MGHRA, CDR2 YSYEKL. The CDR3 contains 13 residues. The sample originates from a study of blood T cell repertoires in COVID-19. Cohorts were determined from participant-reported clinical history. Resolution of symptoms, clearance, or two negative PCRs was present in recovered Cohort 3 donors. In the authors' workflow: It was from reference gene primer amplification that nucleated cell counts were estimated. The repertoire was sequenced with immunoSEQ multiplex PCR; TCRdb's copy has only in-frame clones and lacks some. V, J and clone size reflect that table, while D and trimming were determined from the DNA. The profile shows nearly 400,000 clones, approximately 89% of them singletons.

The J gene is TRBJ1-1, the V gene TRBV4-1, with unresolved D. The TCR originated in a woman in her thirties who had recovered from COVID-19. Sequencing input: PBMCs or T cells enriched from blood (not recorded which). CDR3 DNA sequence: TGCGCCAGCAGTTACGACAAGAACACTGAAGCTTTCTTT. This encodes CASSYDKNTEAFF.